The clone carrying this TCR beta chain has just a few counts. The antigen remains undetermined. Amplified TCR beta CDR3 regions came from RNA transcripts. The study used the HTBI primer set for a first-round RT-PCR of the TCR CDR3. TCRdb re-called the multiplex PCR reads with MiXCR, one entry per CDR3 protein. The sample carries under 450,000 distinct CDR3 sequences, approximately 14% recorded once. The sample comes from a study of T cells in Graves' hyperthyroidism and ophthalmopathy. General study findings and limits: In simple terms, a model built on 13 V-J features told ophthalmopathy apart from stable hyperthyroidism. Progression to ophthalmopathy was predicted a median of approximately 6.4 months early.

Patients were excluded because of uncontrolled infection, other autoimmune disease, pregnancy or lactation. Fresh peripheral blood, 8 to 10 ml, was the source of the PBMCs. The sequenced material came from blood. This clonotype was obtained from a young woman with Graves' hyperthyroidism.

CDR3 sequence: CASSVASNTGELFF. The CDR3 DNA follows: TGTGCCAGCAGCGTAGCATCGAACACCGGGGAGCTGTTTTTT. The chain couples TRBV9 to TRBJ2-2; unclear D gene. The CDR3 runs to 14 residues. The germline CDR1 and CDR2 sequences are SGDLS and YYNGEE. The V gene lost 0 bases and the J gene lost 0 bases, with 3 bases spanning the gap. Full variable domain (remainder filled in from reference TRBV9 and TRBJ2-2): DSGVTQTPKHLITATGQRVTLRCSPRSGDLSVYWYQQSLDQGLQFLIQYYNGEERAKGNILERFSAQQFPDLHSELNLSSLELGDSALYFCASSVASNTGELFFGEGSRLTVL.